A selection of T cell receptor beta chains follows, all from one sample in a study of stem cell transplantation in POMP-related autoinflammatory disease. Using immunoSEQ multiplex PCR, the repertoire was profiled, and TCRdb retains in-frame clones only, with some absent. The sample lists tens of thousands of clones; approximately 90% were seen once. Here the sequenced sample was CD4+ T cells from PBMCs, taken after stem cell transplantation. The receptors stem from a human patient with POMP-related autoinflammation and immune dysregulation (PRAID). The graft donor may have contributed some T cells. The CDR3 runs from the conserved cysteine through the conserved F or W. Each record gives: clone size, D gene, V gene, J gene, CDR3 protein, CDR3 DNA. A D gene is named only where the DNA matches it firmly. Only some rows state a clone size, as once, few, many or a class for expanded clones.

clone_size: NA
d_call: NA
v_call: TRBV3-1/TRBV3-2
j_call: TRBJ1-6
cdr3_aa: CASSQVLFNSPLHF
cdr3_nt: TGTGCCAGCAGCCAAGTTCTTTTTAATTCACCCCTCCACTTT

clone_size: few
d_call: NA
v_call: TRBV2
j_call: TRBJ1-5
cdr3_aa: CASSEAGGIAPQHF
cdr3_nt: TGTGCCAGCAGTGAAGCAGGGGGGATCGCGCCCCAGCATTTT

clone_size: NA
d_call: TRBD1
v_call: TRBV24-1
j_call: TRBJ1-1
cdr3_aa: CATSDGGGPEAFF
cdr3_nt: TGTGCCACCAGTGACGGAGGGGGCCCTGAAGCTTTCTTT

clone_size: NA
d_call: TRBD1
v_call: TRBV2
j_call: TRBJ2-5
cdr3_aa: CASSERGPYQETQYF
cdr3_nt: TGTGCCAGCAGTGAGAGGGGGCCCTACCAGGAGACCCAGTACTTC

clone_size: NA
d_call: NA
v_call: TRBV6-5
j_call: TRBJ2-4
cdr3_aa: CASSYLDRIAKNIQYF
cdr3_nt: TGTGCCAGCAGTTACTTGGACAGAATAGCCAAAAACATTCAGTACTTC

clone_size: once
d_call: NA
v_call: TRBV11-2
j_call: TRBJ1-6
cdr3_aa: CASSLEVNSPLHF
cdr3_nt: TGTGCCAGCAGCTTAGAGGTGAATTCACCCCTCCACTTT

clone_size: NA
d_call: TRBD2
v_call: TRBV2
j_call: TRBJ2-7
cdr3_aa: CASRPGLAESYEQYF
cdr3_nt: TGTGCCAGCAGGCCGGGACTAGCGGAATCCTACGAGCAGTACTTC

clone_size: NA
d_call: NA
v_call: TRBV12-3/TRBV12-4
j_call: TRBJ1-5
cdr3_aa: CASSLGMGQPQHF
cdr3_nt: TGTGCCAGCAGCCTAGGAATGGGCCAGCCCCAGCATTTT

clone_size: NA
d_call: NA
v_call: TRBV15
j_call: TRBJ2-5
cdr3_aa: CATSRRNEGPLTQYF
cdr3_nt: TGTGCCACCAGCAGGAGGAACGAGGGGCCCCTGACCCAGTACTTC

clone_size: NA
d_call: NA
v_call: TRBV25-1
j_call: TRBJ1-2
cdr3_aa: CASSEWMGDGYTF
cdr3_nt: TGTGCCAGCAGTGAGTGGATGGGGGATGGCTACACCTTC

clone_size: NA
d_call: NA
v_call: TRBV12-3/TRBV12-4
j_call: TRBJ2-7
cdr3_aa: CASSFGPGYEQYF
cdr3_nt: TGTGCCAGCAGTTTTGGTCCCGGCTACGAGCAGTACTTC

clone_size: NA
d_call: NA
v_call: TRBV6-2/TRBV6-3
j_call: TRBJ1-4
cdr3_aa: CASSYSTATNEKLFF
cdr3_nt: TGTGCCAGCAGTTACTCGACAGCAACTAATGAAAAACTGTTTTTT